A selection of T cell receptor beta chains follows, all from one sample in a study of cytomegalovirus exposure and HLA in healthy donors. Data came from immunoSEQ multiplex PCR; TCRdb stores just in-frame clones and leaves some out. The table shows fewer than 120,000 clones, with over 65% occurring only once. Sequenced sample: PBMCs. Receptor source: a man younger than 40 in good health and CMV-seropositive. The CDR3 runs from the conserved cysteine through the conserved F or W. The D gene is left open where the match is weak. Clone size, where shown, is once, few, many, or a class for clones that have expanded.

j_call: TRBJ2-5; v_call: TRBV9; clone_size: NA; d_call: NA; cdr3_aa: CASSAGITGETQYF; cdr3_nt: TGTGCCAGCAGCGCAGGGATAACGGGAGAGACCCAGTACTTC
j_call: TRBJ2-7; v_call: TRBV11-2; clone_size: few; d_call: NA; cdr3_aa: CASSFSNRDYEQYF; cdr3_nt: TGTGCCAGCAGCTTTTCAAACAGGGACTACGAGCAGTACTTC
j_call: TRBJ1-1; v_call: TRBV5-1; clone_size: NA; d_call: TRBD1; cdr3_aa: CASSAAGQGDTEAFF; cdr3_nt: TGCGCCAGCAGCGCCGCCGGACAGGGGGACACTGAAGCTTTCTTT
j_call: TRBJ2-5; v_call: TRBV7-2; clone_size: NA; d_call: NA; cdr3_aa: CASSARLSQETQYF; cdr3_nt: TGTGCCAGCAGCGCCAGACTAAGTCAAGAGACCCAGTACTTC
j_call: TRBJ2-7; v_call: TRBV9; clone_size: NA; d_call: NA; cdr3_aa: CASSLEGGAYEQYF; cdr3_nt: TGTGCCAGCAGCCTAGAGGGCGGGGCCTACGAGCAGTACTTC
j_call: TRBJ1-1; v_call: TRBV6-5; clone_size: NA; d_call: NA; cdr3_aa: CASTGGFNTEAFF; cdr3_nt: TGTGCCAGCACCGGCGGATTTAACACTGAAGCTTTCTTT
j_call: TRBJ1-1; v_call: TRBV14; clone_size: NA; d_call: TRBD1; cdr3_aa: CASSPGQGTRLMNTEAFF; cdr3_nt: TGTGCCAGCAGCCCCGGACAGGGCACTCGACTAATGAACACTGAAGCTTTCTTT
j_call: TRBJ2-3; v_call: TRBV29-1; clone_size: NA; d_call: TRBD1; cdr3_aa: CSVVEWGQGEDTQYF; cdr3_nt: TGCAGCGTTGTCGAGTGGGGACAGGGAGAAGATACGCAGTATTTT
j_call: TRBJ2-5; v_call: TRBV7-9; clone_size: NA; d_call: NA; cdr3_aa: CASSSGGETQYF; cdr3_nt: TGTGCCAGCAGCTCCGGGGGTGAGACCCAGTACTTC
j_call: TRBJ1-1; v_call: TRBV13; clone_size: NA; d_call: NA; cdr3_aa: CASSLGRRQNTEAFF; cdr3_nt: TGTGCCAGCAGCTTAGGCCGGCGGCAGAACACTGAAGCTTTCTTT
j_call: TRBJ1-3; v_call: TRBV9; clone_size: NA; d_call: NA; cdr3_aa: CASSVAPGSWSGNTIYF; cdr3_nt: TGTGCCAGCAGCGTAGCTCCGGGGTCGTGGTCTGGAAACACCATATATTTT
j_call: TRBJ2-1; v_call: TRBV2; clone_size: NA; d_call: NA; cdr3_aa: CASSVAHSLYNEQFF; cdr3_nt: TGTGCCAGCAGTGTTGCCCACTCCCTTTACAATGAGCAGTTCTTC
j_call: TRBJ1-2; v_call: TRBV7-6; clone_size: NA; d_call: NA; cdr3_aa: CASSLEGATNYGYTF; cdr3_nt: TGTGCCAGCAGCTTAGAAGGGGCAACTAACTATGGCTACACCTTC
j_call: TRBJ2-5; v_call: TRBV27; clone_size: NA; d_call: NA; cdr3_aa: CASSLGRGLSETQYF; cdr3_nt: TGTGCCAGCAGTTTAGGGCGGGGGCTCTCAGAGACCCAGTACTTC
j_call: TRBJ2-3; v_call: TRBV4-1; clone_size: NA; d_call: TRBD2; cdr3_aa: CASSFERSGERDTQYF; cdr3_nt: TGCGCCAGCAGTTTTGAAAGGAGCGGGGAACGGGATACGCAGTATTTT
j_call: TRBJ2-5; v_call: TRBV19; clone_size: NA; d_call: NA; cdr3_aa: CASSMQRETQYF; cdr3_nt: TGTGCCAGTAGTATGCAGCGAGAGACCCAGTACTTC
j_call: TRBJ1-1; v_call: TRBV10-3; clone_size: NA; d_call: TRBD1; cdr3_aa: CAIGDRGTGTEAFF; cdr3_nt: TGTGCCATAGGGGACAGGGGGACCGGCACTGAAGCTTTCTTT
j_call: TRBJ2-4; v_call: TRBV5-6; clone_size: once; d_call: TRBD1; cdr3_aa: CASSLSDRERWAKNIQYF; cdr3_nt: TGTGCCAGCAGCTTGTCCGACAGGGAGCGTTGGGCCAAAAACATTCAGTACTTC
j_call: TRBJ1-1; v_call: TRBV18; clone_size: NA; d_call: TRBD1; cdr3_aa: CASSPQGVEDTEAFF; cdr3_nt: TGTGCCAGCTCACCTCAGGGGGTGGAGGACACTGAAGCTTTCTTT
j_call: TRBJ2-1; v_call: TRBV11-3; clone_size: NA; d_call: TRBD1; cdr3_aa: CASSPWTGDNEQFF; cdr3_nt: TGTGCCAGCAGCCCATGGACAGGGGATAATGAGCAGTTCTTC